The clone carrying this TCR beta chain was recorded a few times. Antigen: not known. This sample is drawn from a study of early T cells in non-severe SARS-CoV-2 infection. Background on the study: Sequencing input comprised bulk RNA from unsorted whole blood; chain pairing was not available.

This CDR3 region has 13 residues. From germline, CDR1 is MNHEY and CDR2 SMNVEV (reference sequence). With 5 bases removed from V and 5 bases from J, the gap between germline ends came to 10 bases. cDNA molecules, individually, were tagged with unique molecular identifiers. TCRdb recomputed calls from the 5' RACE reads with MiXCR, one row per CDR3 protein. The repertoire holds approximately 52,000 distinct CDR3 sequences, 7% to 9% seen once, with around a tenth in the top ten. Study results and limitations: Anti-spike CD8 responses were favored by VDJdb matching, which missed private and CD4 specificities.

The material sequenced was whole blood. The chain links TRBV27 to TRBJ1-5; TRBD1 is a possible D gene (6 bases). The sequence was obtained from an adult who was a healthcare worker with PCR-confirmed SARS-CoV-2 infection or an uninfected control (not recorded which). The CDR3 loop is CASSGRTDQPQHF. The CDR3 nucleotides read TGTGCCAGCAGTGGCCGGACAGATCAGCCCCAGCATTTT.